Each of the 30 T cell receptor beta chains below was sequenced from the same sample in a study of T cell clonality in common variable immunodeficiency. Profiled with immunoSEQ multiplex PCR; TCRdb holds only in-frame clones, not every one. Singletons are absent from the sample, which has tens of thousands of clones. Sequenced sample: peripheral blood mononuclear cells. The receptors were gathered from a person between 18 and 75 years old in good health.

In its sample, this clone was seen a few times. The CDR3 end is not reached by the read, which stops 3 residues before it; the germline J gene fills it in. The rearrangement uses TRBV10-2 and TRBJ2-7; 10 nucleotides match TRBD1. Losses at the gene ends were 8 bases for V and 1 base for J; bases not matched to a gene: 8. Germline V CDR1 and CDR2: WSHSY, SAAADI. The CDR3 has 15 residues. The part of the CDR3 DNA that was read is TGCGCCAGCCCTAAAGACAGGGGGCCGTCCTACGAG. Its protein product is CASPKDRGPSYE. In full, the CDR3 is CASPKDRGPSYEQYF.

This clone turned up a few times. The CDR3 end is not reached by the read, which stops 3 residues before it; the germline J gene fills it in. The V gene is TRBV19, the J gene TRBJ2-3; a possible D gene is TRBD2 (6 bases). The CDR3 contains 14 residues. Per germline, CDR1 LNHDA and CDR2 SQIVND (reference sequence). The CDR3 loop is CASRAGSGGETQYF. The CDR3 DNA, read in part, is TGTGCCAGTAGGGCCGGGAGCGGTGGGGAGACG. Combining the CDR3 with reference TRBV19 and TRBJ2-3 gives the whole variable domain DGGITQSPKYLFRKEGQNVTLSCEQNLNHDAMYWYRQDPGQGLRLIYYSQIVNDFQKGDIAEGYSVSREKKESFPLTVTSAQKNPTAFYLCASRAGSGGETQYFGPGTRLTVL.

This clone was seen repeatedly, ten times or more. The read is 3 residues too short to cover the CDR3 end, so that end is filled in from the germline J gene. V is TRBV5-1 and J is TRBJ1-1; TRBD1 is a possible D gene (5 bases). The germline CDR1 and CDR2 sequences are SGHRS and YFSETQ. Trimming shortened V by 4 bases and J by 4 bases, and 20 bases separated the two germline ends. This CDR3 is 16 amino acids long. This CDR3 reads CASSERPGTQGTEAFF. CDR3 DNA, as far as it was read: TGCGCCAGCAGCGAAAGACCGGGAACCCAGGGCACTGAA.

On this clone itself: Its ends do not fully match the called genes, so a read error is possible. The read gets to within 3 residues of the CDR3 end, and the germline J gene fills in the rest. This specimen includes other DNA sequences encoding the same CDR3. This chain links TRBV6-1 with TRBJ1-3; a weak D match, TRBD1 (5 bases). The CDR3 runs 15 residues. Germline V gives CDR1 MNHNS, CDR2 SASEGT. CDR3 region: CASSEARGAGNTIYF. CDR3 DNA (partial): TGTGCCAGCAGTGAAGCGAGGGGAGCTGGAAACACG.

Many counts were recorded for this clone. The read is 3 residues too short to cover the CDR3 end, so that end is filled in from the germline J gene. V gene TRBV20-1 combines with J gene TRBJ2-3; 7 bases are a match to TRBD2. The CDR3 sequence is 14 residues long. Germline-derived CDR1 and CDR2 are DFQATT and SNEGSKA (reference sequence). CDR3: CSASGGGRQETQYF. Partial CDR3 DNA: TGCAGTGCTAGTGGGGGGGGAAGGCAAGAGACG.

At least ten counts were recorded for this clone. The read comes to an end 3 residues before the CDR3 does, leaving the germline J gene to fill in the end. The rearrangement joins TRBV18 to TRBJ1-2; 7 positions match TRBD1. Germline CDR1 and CDR2: KGHSH and LQKENI. This CDR3 has 14 amino acids. Partial CDR3 DNA: TGTGCCAGCTCACTCCCGAGGGGGCTGGAAGGC. The encoded protein is CASSLPRGLEG. The whole CDR3 protein reads CASSLPRGLEGYTF.

This clone was counted ten times or more. The read stops 3 residues short of the end of the CDR3; the missing end is completed from the germline J gene. The chain is built from TRBV7-2 and TRBJ1-2, with 9 nucleotides matching TRBD1. The germline V gene has CDR1 SGHTA and CDR2 FQGNSA. The CDR3 covers 14 residues. V gave up 6 bases and J gave up 4 bases; unmatched junction bases: 6. CDR3 DNA (partial): TGTGCCAGCAGGGACAGGGGTCTGACCTATGGC. Amino acids: CASRDRGLTYG. The CDR3 in its entirety is CASRDRGLTYGYTF.

This clone was counted a few times. The missing CDR3 end, 3 residues past where the read stops, is filled in from the germline J gene. This sequence joins TRBV6-1 and TRBJ2-4; D is uncertain. The CDR3 is 15 residues long. The germline gives CDR1 MNHNS, CDR2 SASEGT. Incomplete CDR3 DNA: TGTGCCAGCAGTGAGTGGCAGTCTCTTAACTATGGT. Encoded protein: CASSEWQSLNYG. The full CDR3 protein is CASSEWQSLNYGQYF.

This clone has a count of ten or more. The CDR3 end is not reached by the read, which stops 3 residues before it; the germline J gene fills it in. V is TRBV7-3 and J is TRBJ2-2, with 8 bases lining up with TRBD2. Germline V gives CDR1 SGHTA, CDR2 FQGTGA. V gave up 5 bases and J gave up 7 bases; unmatched junction bases: 6. This CDR3 contains 14 residues. CDR3 DNA, as far as it was read: TGTGCCAGCAGCCCTTTAGCGGGACTCGGGGAG. Its protein product is CASSPLAGLGE. The full CDR3 sequence reads CASSPLAGLGELFF.

This clone was picked up many times. The CDR3 end falls 3 residues outside the read, so it is completed with the germline J gene. V and J are TRBV29-1 and TRBJ1-5; D is uncertain. Germline V gives CDR1 SQVTM, CDR2 ANQGSEA. The CDR3 is made up of 13 amino acids. Trimming cost V 4 bases and J 3 bases, with 10 bases left between them. CDR3 DNA (partial): TGCAGCGTTGGAGGTGCGGTCAATCAGCCC. The encoded protein is CSVGGAVNQP. The whole CDR3 protein is CSVGGAVNQPQHF.

In its sample, this clone was seen many times. The read ends 3 residues before the CDR3 terminus; that terminus is restored from the germline J gene. The rearrangement joins TRBV5-6 to TRBJ2-7, with 7 bases aligning to TRBD2. The germline V gene encodes CDR1 SGHDT and CDR2 YYEEEE. V lost 2 bases to trimming and J lost 4 bases; unmatched junction nucleotides: 6. The CDR3 covers 14 residues. CDR3 DNA (partial): TGTGCCAGCAGCTTCCGGGGGGTTGGGTACGAG. Protein: CASSFRGVGYE. The complete CDR3 protein is CASSFRGVGYEQYF.

This clone has a count of ten or more. Sequencing ends 3 residues short of the CDR3 end; the germline J gene provides the rest. This chain uses TRBV29-1 with TRBJ1-2, with a possible D match to TRBD1 (6 bases). Trimming stripped 7 bases from V and 3 bases from J, with 12 bases between. This CDR3 has 12 residues. Per the germline V gene, CDR1 is SQVTM and CDR2 is ANQGSEA. CDR3 sequence: CSAVGADYGYTF. The covered CDR3 bases are TGCAGCGCCGTGGGGGCGGACTATGGC. Full variable domain (remainder filled in from reference TRBV29-1 and TRBJ1-2): SAVISQKPSRDICQRGTSLTIQCQVDSQVTMMFWYRQQPGQSLTLIATANQGSEATYESGFVIDKFPISRPNLTFSTLTVSNMSPEDSSIYLCSAVGADYGYTFGSGTRLTVV.

This clone was detected many times. The read comes to an end 3 residues before the CDR3 does, leaving the germline J gene to fill in the end. V and J are TRBV18 and TRBJ1-4; a weak D match, TRBD1 (6 bases). Germline CDR1 reads KGHSH; CDR2 reads LQKENI. With 3 bases removed from V and 0 bases from J, the gap between germline ends came to 17 bases. The CDR3 has 18 amino acids. This CDR3 is CASSPATGTLATNEKLFF. Incomplete CDR3 DNA: TGTGCCAGCTCACCCGCGACAGGCACTCTTGCAACTAATGAAAAA. Full variable domain (remainder filled in from reference TRBV18 and TRBJ1-4): NAGVMQNPRHLVRRRGQEARLRCSPMKGHSHVYWYRQLPEEGLKFMVYLQKENIIDESGMPKERFSAEFPKEGPSILRIQQVVRGDSAAYFCASSPATGTLATNEKLFFGSGTQLSVL.

Of note for this clone: Sequencing ends 3 residues short of the CDR3 end; the germline J gene provides the rest. The rearrangement uses TRBV2 and TRBJ2-3; D is unresolved. Germline V CDR1 and CDR2: SNHLY, FYNNEI. CDR3 length: 14 amino acids. This chain's CDR3 is CASSEANSRETQYF. CDR3 bases read: TGTGCCAGCAGTGAAGCGAATAGCAGAGAGACG.

There are many counts of this clone. The read ends 3 residues shy of where the CDR3 ends; the end is completed using the germline J gene. This chain uses TRBV28 with TRBJ2-3; 11 bases map to TRBD2. This CDR3 comprises 16 residues. V trimming: 5 bases; J trimming: 4 bases; junction bases outside the gene matches: 8. Germline loops: CDR1 MDHEN, CDR2 SYDVKM. CDR3 residues: CASSPSGLAESDTQYF. The part of the CDR3 DNA that was read is TGTGCCAGCAGTCCCTCGGGACTAGCGGAATCAGATACG.

This clone was observed at least ten times. The CDR3 goes on 3 residues after the read ends, and that part is filled in from the germline J gene. The J gene is TRBJ2-1, the V gene TRBV5-5; 9 bases line up with TRBD1. Looked up from germline, CDR1 is SGHKS and CDR2 is YYEKEE (reference sequence). The CDR3 runs to 15 residues. Trimming took 4 bases from V and 3 from J; bases not matched to a gene: 5. The CDR3 sequence: CASSIRDRDYNEQFF. Partial CDR3 DNA: TGTGCCAGCAGCATCCGGGACAGGGACTACAATGAG.

This clone was counted at least ten times. One junction end does not reproduce the germline sequence, and a read error may be involved. The read comes to an end 3 residues before the CDR3 does, leaving the germline J gene to fill in the end. V is TRBV20-1 and J is TRBJ2-5, with TRBD1 matching over 9 bases. The CDR3 has 14 residues. Germline assignment: CDR1 DFQATT and CDR2 SNEGSKA (reference sequence). CDR3: CSARDGQGTETQYF. The part of the CDR3 DNA that was read is TGCAGTGCGAGAGACGGACAGGGGACTGAGACC.

This clone was observed at least ten times. The read finishes 3 residues shy of the CDR3 end, and the germline J gene is used to complete it. The chain joins TRBV18 to TRBJ2-7; perhaps TRBD2 as D (7 bases). Germline V gene data show CDR1 as KGHSH and CDR2 as LQKENI. The CDR3 spans 14 residues. Trimming removed 6 bases at V and 2 bases at J, with 14 bases between. Incomplete CDR3 DNA: TGTGCCAGCTCCGGGGGGCAGGGCCCCTACGAG. Translation gives CASSGGQGPYE. The full CDR3 reads CASSGGQGPYEQYF. The full variable domain, completed using reference TRBV18 and TRBJ2-7, is NAGVMQNPRHLVRRRGQEARLRCSPMKGHSHVYWYRQLPEEGLKFMVYLQKENIIDESGMPKERFSAEFPKEGPSILRIQQVVRGDSAAYFCASSGGQGPYEQYFGPGTRLTVT.

This clone was seen a few times. The CDR3 goes on 3 residues after the read ends, and that part is filled in from the germline J gene. The gene calls are TRBV30 and TRBJ1-2, with a tentative D call TRBD1 (6 bases). The germline V gene has CDR1 GTSNPN and CDR2 SVGIG (reference sequence). CDR3 length: 14 amino acids. This CDR3 is CAWTGASSYNEYTF. Partial CDR3 DNA: TGTGCCTGGACAGGGGCCAGCTCCTACAATGAA.

This clone has at least ten counts. A read error may produce the germline difference seen at one junction end. The read terminates 3 residues ahead of where the CDR3 ends, so the germline J gene completes it. This chain uses TRBV11-2 with TRBJ2-7, with D possibly TRBD2 on 6 matching bases. The CDR3 covers 14 residues. The germline CDR1 and CDR2 sequences are SGHAT and FQNNGV. CDR3 sequence: CASSAGDSSNEQYF. The sequenced CDR3 bases are TGTGCCAGCAGCGCCGGGGACTCCTCCAACGAG.

This clone was recorded many times. The CDR3 goes on 3 residues after the read ends, and that part is filled in from the germline J gene. The rearrangement uses TRBV2 and TRBJ2-7; D might be TRBD1 (5 bases). Germline V lookup: CDR1 SNHLY, CDR2 FYNNEI. The CDR3 is 13 residues long. Trimming stripped 6 bases from V and 2 bases from J, with 11 bases between. CDR3 sequence: CASRIQGTYEQYF. The CDR3 bases that were read are TGTGCCAGCAGGATCCAGGGAACCTACGAG.

This clone occurred a few times. Read coverage stops 3 residues before the CDR3 terminus; the germline J gene supplies the remainder. The chain employs TRBV19 and TRBJ1-2; the D is unclear. Germline V gene data show CDR1 as LNHDA and CDR2 as SQIVND (reference sequence). This CDR3 region has 16 residues. CDR3 amino acids: CASSKPPSGLYNDYTF. The CDR3 DNA, read in part, is TGTGCCAGTTCCAAACCTCCTAGCGGACTGTACAATGAC.

This clone was seen ten or more times. The CDR3 extends 3 residues past the end of the read, so its final part is completed from the germline J gene. This chain links TRBV19 with TRBJ2-4, with a possible D match to TRBD2 (6 bases). Trimming stripped 2 bases from V and 1 base from J, with 12 bases between. This CDR3 has 16 residues. Looked up from germline, CDR1 is LNHDA and CDR2 is SQIVND (reference sequence). CDR3 amino acids: CASSIWDSGAKNIQYF. Incomplete CDR3 DNA: TGTGCCAGTAGTATATGGGATAGCGGTGCCAAAAACATT.

Only a few counts were recorded for this clone. The CDR3 is cut off 3 residues early in the read; its end comes from the germline J gene. The rearrangement uses TRBV7-9 and TRBJ2-3; D may be TRBD2 (5 bases). From germline, CDR1 is SEHNR and CDR2 FQNEAQ (reference sequence). The CDR3 spans 15 residues. Trimming pared 6 bases from V and 0 bases from J, leaving 13 bases between. The CDR3 bases that were read are TGTGCCAGCAGTCCCGGACTCTATAGCACAGATACG. Translated: CASSPGLYSTDT. The whole CDR3 is CASSPGLYSTDTQYF.

This clone was picked up many times. The read comes to an end 3 residues before the CDR3 does, leaving the germline J gene to fill in the end. The genes are TRBV19 and TRBJ1-2; tentative D call: TRBD1 (5 bases). Trimming took off 1 base at V and 0 bases at J, with 9 bases between the two ends. The CDR3 runs 15 residues. Germline V gene sequence: CDR1 LNHDA, CDR2 SQIVND (reference sequence). CDR3 sequence reads: CASSIGQSTNYGYTF. The CDR3 bases that were read are TGTGCCAGTAGTATAGGACAGTCAACTAACTATGGC.

This clone was seen at least ten times. The CDR3 end falls 3 residues outside the read, so it is completed with the germline J gene. The J gene is TRBJ2-2, the V gene TRBV11-3; TRBD2 might be the D (5 bases). This CDR3 comprises 15 residues. The germline V gene encodes CDR1 SGHNT and CDR2 YENEEA. V lost 1 base, J lost 1 base, and 7 bases lay in between. The sequenced CDR3 bases are TGTGCCAGCAGCTTAGGGACTCTGAACACCGGGGAG. Encoded protein: CASSLGTLNTGE. The whole CDR3 sequence reads CASSLGTLNTGELFF.

This clone appeared many times. The read finishes 3 residues shy of the CDR3 end, and the germline J gene is used to complete it. The rearrangement uses TRBV2 and TRBJ1-5; 7 bases line up with TRBD1. CDR3 length: 14 residues. The V gene's germline CDR1 is SNHLY and CDR2 FYNNEI. V shed 6 bases, J shed 6 bases, and the junction held 8 bases outside the gene matches. CDR3 amino acids: CASRDRQGAQPQHF. The covered CDR3 bases are TGTGCCAGCAGGGACCGACAGGGTGCTCAGCCC.

This clone has a count of ten or more. CDR3 sequence: CSAPRQVRVYEQYF. The CDR3 bases that were read are TGCAGTGCTCCCCGGCAGGTGAGGGTCTACGAG. V is TRBV20-1 and J is TRBJ2-7; weak D call: TRBD2 (5 bases). The read terminates 3 residues before the CDR3 end, so the remaining end is supplied by the germline J gene. V dropped 5 bases and J dropped 3 bases, with 17 bases sitting between them. This CDR3 has 14 residues. CDR1 is DFQATT, CDR2 SNEGSKA, per germline (reference sequence).

In its sample, this clone was seen many times. The missing CDR3 end, 3 residues past where the read stops, is filled in from the germline J gene. This chain uses TRBV18 with TRBJ2-7; weak D call: TRBD2 (6 bases). The V and J ends lost 5 bases and 0 bases respectively, with 14 bases between them. This CDR3 region has 15 residues. The germline gives CDR1 KGHSH, CDR2 LQKENI. The sequenced CDR3 bases are TGTGCCAGCTCAACCTCGGCTAGCGCCTCCTACGAG. Protein sequence: CASSTSASASYE. Given in full, the CDR3 is CASSTSASASYEQYF.

This clone showed up many times. Coverage ceases 3 residues before the CDR3 finishes, and the germline J gene fills in the end. The gene calls are TRBV7-6 and TRBJ2-3; tentative D call: TRBD2 (5 bases). CDR1 SGHVS and CDR2 FNYEAQ come from the germline V gene. The CDR3 consists of 15 residues. Trimming pared 5 bases from V and 2 bases from J, leaving 14 bases between. The chain's CDR3 is CASSNTGGYTDTQYF. Partial CDR3 DNA: TGTGCCAGCAGCAATACGGGCGGGTACACAGATACG.